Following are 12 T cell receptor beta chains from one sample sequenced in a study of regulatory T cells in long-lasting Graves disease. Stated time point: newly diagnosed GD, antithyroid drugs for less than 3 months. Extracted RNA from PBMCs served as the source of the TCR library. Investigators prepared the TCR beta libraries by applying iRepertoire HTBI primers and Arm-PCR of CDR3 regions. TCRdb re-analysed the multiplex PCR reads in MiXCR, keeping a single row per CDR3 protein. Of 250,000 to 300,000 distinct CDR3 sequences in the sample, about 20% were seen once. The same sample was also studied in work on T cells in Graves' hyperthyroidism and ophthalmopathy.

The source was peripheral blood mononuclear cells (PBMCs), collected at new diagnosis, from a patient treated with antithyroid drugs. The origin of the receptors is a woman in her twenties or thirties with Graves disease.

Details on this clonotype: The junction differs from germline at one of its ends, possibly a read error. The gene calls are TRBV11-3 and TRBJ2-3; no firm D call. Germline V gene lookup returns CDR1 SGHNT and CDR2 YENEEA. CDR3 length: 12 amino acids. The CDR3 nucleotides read TGTGCCAGCTGCTTGGGCACAGATACGCAGTATTTT. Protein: CASCLGTDTQYF.

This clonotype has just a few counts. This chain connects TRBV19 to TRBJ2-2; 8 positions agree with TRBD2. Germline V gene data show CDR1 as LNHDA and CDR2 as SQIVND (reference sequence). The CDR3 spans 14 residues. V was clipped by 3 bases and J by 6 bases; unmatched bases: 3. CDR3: CASSIAGGAGELFF. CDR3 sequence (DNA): TGTGCCAGTAGTATCGCGGGGGGCGCCGGGGAGCTGTTTTTT.

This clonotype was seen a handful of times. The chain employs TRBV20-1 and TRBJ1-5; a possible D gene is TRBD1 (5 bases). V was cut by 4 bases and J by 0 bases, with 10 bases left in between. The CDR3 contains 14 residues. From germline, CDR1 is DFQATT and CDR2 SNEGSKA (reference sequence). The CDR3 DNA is TGCAGTGCTACAGGGTTTAATAGCAATCAGCCCCAGCATTTT. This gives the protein CSATGFNSNQPQHF.

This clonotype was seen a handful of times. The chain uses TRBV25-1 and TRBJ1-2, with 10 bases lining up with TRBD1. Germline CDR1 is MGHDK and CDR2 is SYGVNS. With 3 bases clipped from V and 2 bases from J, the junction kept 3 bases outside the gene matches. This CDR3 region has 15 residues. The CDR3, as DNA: TGTGCCAGCAGTGACCCGGGACAGGGGAACTATGGCTACACCTTC. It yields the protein CASSDPGQGNYGYTF.

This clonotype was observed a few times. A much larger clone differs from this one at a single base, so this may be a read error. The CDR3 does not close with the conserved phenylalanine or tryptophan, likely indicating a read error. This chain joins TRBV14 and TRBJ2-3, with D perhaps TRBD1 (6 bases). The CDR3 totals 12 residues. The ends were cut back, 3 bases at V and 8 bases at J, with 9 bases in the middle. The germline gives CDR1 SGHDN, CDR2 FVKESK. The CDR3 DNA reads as TGTGCCAGCAGCCACACGGACAGTACGCAGTATTTG. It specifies CASSHTDSTQYL.

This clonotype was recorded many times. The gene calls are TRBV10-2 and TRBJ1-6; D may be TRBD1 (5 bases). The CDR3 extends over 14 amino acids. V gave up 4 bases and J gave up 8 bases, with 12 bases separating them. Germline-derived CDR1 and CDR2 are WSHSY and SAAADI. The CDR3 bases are TGCGCCAGCAGTGCCCAGGGTGTCTATTCACCCCTCCACTTT. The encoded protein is CASSAQGVYSPLHF.

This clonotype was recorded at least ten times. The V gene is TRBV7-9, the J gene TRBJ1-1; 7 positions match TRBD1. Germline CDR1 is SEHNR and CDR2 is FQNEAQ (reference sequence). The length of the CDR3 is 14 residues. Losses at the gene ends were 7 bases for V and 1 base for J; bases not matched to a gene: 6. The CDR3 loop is CASIETGSNTEAFF. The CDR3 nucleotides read TGTGCCAGCATCGAGACAGGGTCGAACACTGAAGCTTTCTTT.

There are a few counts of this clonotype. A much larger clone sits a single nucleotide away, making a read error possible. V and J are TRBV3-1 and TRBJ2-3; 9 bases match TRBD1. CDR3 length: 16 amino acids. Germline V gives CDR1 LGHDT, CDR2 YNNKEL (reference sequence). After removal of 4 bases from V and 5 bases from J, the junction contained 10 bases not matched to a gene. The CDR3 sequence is CASSRIYRGREDTQYF. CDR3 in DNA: TGTGCCAGCAGCCGTATCTACAGGGGGCGGGAAGATACGCAGTATTTT.

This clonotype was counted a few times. For the CDR3, the DNA is TGTGCCAGCAGTTCACTCCAGGGATCTGGAAACACCATATATTTT. Translated, it gives CASSSLQGSGNTIYF. The chain is built from TRBV28 and TRBJ1-3, with a tentative D call TRBD1 (5 bases). The germline gives CDR1 MDHEN, CDR2 SYDVKM. The CDR3 totals 15 residues. V lost 4 bases and J 1 base, leaving 11 bases between the germline ends. Full variable domain (outside the CDR3, taken from reference TRBV28 and TRBJ1-3): DVKVTQSSRYLVKRTGEKVFLECVQDMDHENMFWYRQDPGLGLRLIYFSYDVKMKEKGDIPEGYSVSREKKERFSLILESASTNQTSMYLCASSSLQGSGNTIYFGEGSWLTVV.

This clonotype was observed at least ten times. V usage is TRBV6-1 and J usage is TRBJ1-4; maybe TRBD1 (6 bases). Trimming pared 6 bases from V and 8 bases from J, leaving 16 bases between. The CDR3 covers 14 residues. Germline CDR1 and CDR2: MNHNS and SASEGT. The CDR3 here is CASSLHTGNEKLFF. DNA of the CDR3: TGTGCCAGCAGCTTACACACAGGGAACGAAAAACTGTTTTTT.

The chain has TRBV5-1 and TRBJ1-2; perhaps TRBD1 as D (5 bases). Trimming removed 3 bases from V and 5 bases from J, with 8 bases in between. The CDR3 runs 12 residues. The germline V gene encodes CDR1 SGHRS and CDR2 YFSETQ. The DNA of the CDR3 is TGCGCCAGCAGCTCTCCAGGGTATGGCTACACCTTC. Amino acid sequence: CASSSPGYGYTF.

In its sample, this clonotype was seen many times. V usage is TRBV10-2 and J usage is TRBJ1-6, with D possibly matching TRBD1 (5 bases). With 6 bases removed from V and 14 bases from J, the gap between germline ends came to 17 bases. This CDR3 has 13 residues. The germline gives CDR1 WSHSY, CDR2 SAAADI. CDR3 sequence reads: CASRSGRQTTLHF. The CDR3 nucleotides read TGCGCCAGCAGGTCCGGGCGACAGACCACCCTCCACTTT.